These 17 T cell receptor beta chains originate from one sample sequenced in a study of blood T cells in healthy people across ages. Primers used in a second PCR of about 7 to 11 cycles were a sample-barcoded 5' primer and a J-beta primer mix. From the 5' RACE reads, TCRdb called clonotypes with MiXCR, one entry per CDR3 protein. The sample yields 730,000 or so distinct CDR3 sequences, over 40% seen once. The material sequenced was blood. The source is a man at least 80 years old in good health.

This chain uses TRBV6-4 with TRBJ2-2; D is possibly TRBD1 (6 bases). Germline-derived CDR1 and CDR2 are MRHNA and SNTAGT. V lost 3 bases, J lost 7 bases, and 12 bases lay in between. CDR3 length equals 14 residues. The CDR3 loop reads CASSEAGDHGELFF. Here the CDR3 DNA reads TGTGCCAGCAGTGAAGCAGGGGATCACGGGGAGCTGTTTTTT.

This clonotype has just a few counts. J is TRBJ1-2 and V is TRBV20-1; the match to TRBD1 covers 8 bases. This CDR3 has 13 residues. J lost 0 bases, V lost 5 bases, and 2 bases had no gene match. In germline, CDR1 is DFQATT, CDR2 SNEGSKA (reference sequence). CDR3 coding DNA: TGCAGTGCTGGGGGACAGGCTAACTATGGCTACACCTTC. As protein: CSAGGQANYGYTF.

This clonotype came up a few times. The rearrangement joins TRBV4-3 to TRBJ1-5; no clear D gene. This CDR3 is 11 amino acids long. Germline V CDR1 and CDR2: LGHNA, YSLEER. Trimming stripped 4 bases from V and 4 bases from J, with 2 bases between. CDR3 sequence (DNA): TGCGCCAGCAGCCCAAATCAGCCCCAGCATTTT. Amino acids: CASSPNQPQHF.

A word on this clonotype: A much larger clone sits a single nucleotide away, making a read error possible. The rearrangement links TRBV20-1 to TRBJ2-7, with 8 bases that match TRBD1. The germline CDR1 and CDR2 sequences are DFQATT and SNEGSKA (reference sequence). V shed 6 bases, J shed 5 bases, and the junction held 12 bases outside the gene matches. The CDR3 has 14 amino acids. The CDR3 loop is CSAEDSGQGNEQYF. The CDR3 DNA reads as TGCAGTGCGGAGGACTCCGGACAGGGAAACGAGCAGTACTTC.

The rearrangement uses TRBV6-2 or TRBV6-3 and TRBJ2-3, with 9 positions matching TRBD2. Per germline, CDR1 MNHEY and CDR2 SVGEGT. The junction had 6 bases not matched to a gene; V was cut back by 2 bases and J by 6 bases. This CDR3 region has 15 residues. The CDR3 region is CASSYASSGIDTQYF. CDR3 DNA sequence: TGTGCCAGCAGTTACGCGTCTAGCGGGATCGATACGCAGTATTTT.

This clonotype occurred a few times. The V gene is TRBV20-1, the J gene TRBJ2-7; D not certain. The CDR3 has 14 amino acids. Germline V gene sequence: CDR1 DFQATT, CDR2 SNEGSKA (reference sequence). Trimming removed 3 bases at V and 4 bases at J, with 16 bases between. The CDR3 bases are TGCAGTGCTAGGAGAGGCCCCCATTTGTACGAGCAGTACTTC. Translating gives CSARRGPHLYEQYF.

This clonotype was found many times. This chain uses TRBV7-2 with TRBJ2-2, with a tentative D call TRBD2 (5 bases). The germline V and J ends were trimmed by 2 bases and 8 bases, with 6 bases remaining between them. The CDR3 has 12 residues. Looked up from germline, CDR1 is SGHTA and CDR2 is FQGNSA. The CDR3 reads CASSLPGGELFF. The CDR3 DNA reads TGTGCCAGCAGCTTACCGGGAGGGGAGCTGTTTTTT. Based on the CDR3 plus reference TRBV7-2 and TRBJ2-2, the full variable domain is GAGVSQSPSNKVTEKGKDVELRCDPISGHTALYWYRQSLGQGLEFLIYFQGNSAPDKSGLPSDRFSAERTGGSVSTLTIQRTQQEDSAVYLCASSLPGGELFFGEGSRLTVL.

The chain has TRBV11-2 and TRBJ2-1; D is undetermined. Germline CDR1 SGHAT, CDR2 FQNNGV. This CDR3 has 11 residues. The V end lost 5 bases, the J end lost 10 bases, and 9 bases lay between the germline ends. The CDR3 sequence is CASSPNWEQFF. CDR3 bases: TGTGCCAGCAGCCCGAACTGGGAGCAGTTCTTC.

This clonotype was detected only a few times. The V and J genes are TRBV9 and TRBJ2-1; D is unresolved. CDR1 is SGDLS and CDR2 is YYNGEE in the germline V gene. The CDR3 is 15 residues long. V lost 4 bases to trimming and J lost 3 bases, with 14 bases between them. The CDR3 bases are TGTGCCAGCAGCTCTGCTAGTGGTAACTACAATGAGCAGTTCTTC. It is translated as CASSSASGNYNEQFF.

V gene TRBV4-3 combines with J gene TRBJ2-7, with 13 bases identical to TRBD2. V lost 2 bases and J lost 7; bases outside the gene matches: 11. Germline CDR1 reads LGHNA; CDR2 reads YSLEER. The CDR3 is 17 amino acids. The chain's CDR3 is CASSQTSGGAPYNEQYF. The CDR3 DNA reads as TGCGCCAGCAGCCAAACTAGCGGGGGGGCCCCCTACAATGAGCAGTACTTC.

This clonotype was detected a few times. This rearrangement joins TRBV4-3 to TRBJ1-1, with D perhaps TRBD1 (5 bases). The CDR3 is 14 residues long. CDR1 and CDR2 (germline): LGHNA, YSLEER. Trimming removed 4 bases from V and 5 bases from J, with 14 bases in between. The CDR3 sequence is CASSRGEGPTEAFF. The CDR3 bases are TGCGCCAGCAGCCGAGGAGAGGGGCCTACTGAAGCTTTCTTT.

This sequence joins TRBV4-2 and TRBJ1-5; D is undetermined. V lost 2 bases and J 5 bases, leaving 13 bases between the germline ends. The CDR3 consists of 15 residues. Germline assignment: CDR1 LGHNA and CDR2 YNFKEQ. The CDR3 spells CASSQSGSIDQPQHF. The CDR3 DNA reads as TGTGCCAGCAGCCAAAGTGGGTCTATCGATCAGCCCCAGCATTTT.

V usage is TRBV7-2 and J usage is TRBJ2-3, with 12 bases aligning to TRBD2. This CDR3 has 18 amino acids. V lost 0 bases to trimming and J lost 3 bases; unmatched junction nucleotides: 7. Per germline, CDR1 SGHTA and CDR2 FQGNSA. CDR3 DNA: TGTGCCAGCAGCTTAGCGGCTAGCGGGAGGGGGAGGACAGATACGCAGTATTTT. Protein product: CASSLAASGRGRTDTQYF. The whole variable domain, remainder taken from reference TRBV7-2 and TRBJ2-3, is GAGVSQSPSNKVTEKGKDVELRCDPISGHTALYWYRQSLGQGLEFLIYFQGNSAPDKSGLPSDRFSAERTGGSVSTLTIQRTQQEDSAVYLCASSLAASGRGRTDTQYFGPGTRLTVL.

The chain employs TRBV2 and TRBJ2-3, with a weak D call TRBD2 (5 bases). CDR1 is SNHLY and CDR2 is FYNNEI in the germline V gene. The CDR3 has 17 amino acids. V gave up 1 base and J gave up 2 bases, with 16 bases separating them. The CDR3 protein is CASSEGRGGDFTDTQYF. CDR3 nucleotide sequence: TGTGCCAGCAGTGAAGGGCGTGGAGGAGACTTCACAGATACGCAGTATTTT.

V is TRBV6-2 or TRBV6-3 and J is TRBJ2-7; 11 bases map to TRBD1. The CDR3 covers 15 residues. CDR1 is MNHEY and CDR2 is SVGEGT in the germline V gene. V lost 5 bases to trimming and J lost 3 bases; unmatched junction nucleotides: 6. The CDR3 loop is CASSGTGTGGYEQYF. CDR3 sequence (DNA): TGTGCCAGCAGTGGAACCGGGACAGGGGGCTACGAGCAGTACTTC.

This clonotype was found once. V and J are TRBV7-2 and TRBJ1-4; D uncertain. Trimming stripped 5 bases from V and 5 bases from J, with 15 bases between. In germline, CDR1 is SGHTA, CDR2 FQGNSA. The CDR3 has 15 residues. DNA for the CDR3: TGTGCCAGCAGCGAGAACAAACACCCGAATGAAAAACTGTTTTTT. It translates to CASSENKHPNEKLFF.

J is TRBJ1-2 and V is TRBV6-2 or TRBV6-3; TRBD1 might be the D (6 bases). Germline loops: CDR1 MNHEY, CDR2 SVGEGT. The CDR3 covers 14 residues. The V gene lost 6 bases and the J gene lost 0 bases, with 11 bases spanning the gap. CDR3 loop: CASRKTGSNYGYTF. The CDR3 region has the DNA TGTGCCAGCAGGAAGACAGGCTCTAACTATGGCTACACCTTC.